Shown below are 20 T cell receptor beta chains from a single sample sequenced in a study of early T cells in non-severe SARS-CoV-2 infection (dated by TCRdb to the early 2020s). Library preparation used 5' RACE. The sequencer listed for this sample is NextSeq 500. TCRdb's own reprocessing of the public reads used fastp at Q25 and MiXCR and kept productive beta chains. Records with the same CDR3 protein are collapsed into one entry carrying the most frequent genes and DNA. The sample table records tens of thousands of distinct CDR3 sequences; around an eighth of these occur just once. Of the sample, roughly 3.4% is held by the ten largest clones. Input material: whole blood. Receptors originate from an adult who was a healthcare worker with PCR-confirmed SARS-CoV-2 infection or an uninfected control (not recorded which).

This clonotype was observed many times. The V call is TRBV7-7, the J call TRBJ2-1; D is unclear. Trimming took off 2 bases at V and 9 bases at J, with 11 bases between the two ends. Germline-derived CDR1 and CDR2 are SSHAT and FNYEAQ (reference sequence). This CDR3 region has 13 residues. The CDR3 reads CASSLTTGSEQFF. CDR3 nucleotide sequence: TGTGCCAGCAGCTTAACTACGGGTTCTGAGCAGTTCTTC.

In this sample, this clonotype turned up a few times. The chain recombines TRBV29-1 with TRBJ2-3, with D uncertain. V was cut by 3 bases and J by 5 bases, with 15 bases left in between. The germline V gene has CDR1 SQVTM and CDR2 ANQGSEA. This CDR3 has 14 residues. The CDR3: CSVDPGLTGDTQYF. The CDR3 DNA reads TGCAGCGTTGACCCAGGATTGACCGGAGATACGCAGTATTTT.

Note on this clonotype: A much larger clone is a single base away; this may be a read error. This chain uses TRBV6-5 with TRBJ1-6, with D perhaps matching TRBD1 (6 bases). Germline V gives CDR1 MNHEY, CDR2 SVGAGI. CDR3 length: 14 residues. CDR3 sequence reads: CVSRERQANSPLHF. In nucleotides, the CDR3 is TGTGTCAGCAGAGAGCGACAGGCTAATTCACCCCTCCACTTT.

V usage is TRBV4-1 and J usage is TRBJ1-5; no reliable D call. Trimming shortened V by 2 bases and J by 2 bases, and 4 bases separated the two germline ends. The CDR3 contains 13 residues. Per germline, CDR1 MGHRA and CDR2 YSYEKL. CDR3 nucleotide sequence: TGCGCCAGCAGCCAAATTGGCAATCAGCCCCAGCATTTT. Amino acids: CASSQIGNQPQHF.

The rearrangement uses TRBV18 and TRBJ1-4, with D possibly TRBD1 on 5 matching bases. The CDR3 is 16 amino acids. V shed 3 bases and J shed 4 bases, with 15 bases lying between them. The germline V gene encodes CDR1 KGHSH and CDR2 LQKENI. CDR3 in amino acids: CASSPYRDANNEKLFF. Written as DNA, the CDR3 is TGTGCCAGCTCACCCTATCGGGACGCGAATAATGAAAAACTGTTTTTT.

In its sample, this clonotype was seen many times. For the CDR3, the DNA is TGCGCCAGCAGTGAGTACAGGTCCTATGGCTACACCTTC. Amino acid sequence: CASSEYRSYGYTF. The chain has TRBV10-2 and TRBJ1-2, with D perhaps matching TRBD1 (5 bases). Germline V lookup: CDR1 WSHSY, CDR2 SAAADI. This CDR3 contains 13 residues. Trimming took 1 base from V and 4 from J, leaving 7 bases between them.

The chain links TRBV29-1 to TRBJ1-1; 7 positions agree with TRBD1. The CDR3 length is 11 residues. CDR1 SQVTM and CDR2 ANQGSEA come from the germline V gene. V was clipped by 8 bases and J by 11 bases; unmatched bases: 11. The CDR3 sequence is CSTRQGRSAFF. DNA for the CDR3: TGCAGCACAAGACAGGGAAGGTCGGCTTTCTTT.

This clonotype came up many times. This chain connects TRBV24-1 to TRBJ2-3; 7 bases fit TRBD2. The V gene's germline CDR1 is KGHDR and CDR2 SFDVKD. This CDR3 spans 15 amino acids. Unmatched junction bases numbered 10, after V lost 5 bases and J lost 6 bases. CDR3 DNA: TGTGCCACCAGTGCGACTAGCTCCGGGAAGGATACGCAGTATTTT. Translated: CATSATSSGKDTQYF.

The chain carries TRBV27 and TRBJ2-2, with no clear D. Germline loops: CDR1 MNHEY, CDR2 SMNVEV (reference sequence). V was pared by 5 bases and J by 8 bases, with 9 bases between. CDR3 length: 12 amino acids. CDR3 nucleotides: TGTGCCAGCAGTCATTTAAGGGGGGAGCTGTTTTTT. The encoded protein is CASSHLRGELFF.

This clonotype has a handful of counts. J is TRBJ2-7 and V is TRBV28, with unresolved D. This CDR3 has 15 amino acids. Trimming pared 8 bases from V and 5 bases from J, leaving 22 bases between. CDR1 and CDR2 from the germline V gene are MDHEN and SYDVKM. The chain's CDR3 is CASSPYGRTLNEQYF. In DNA, the CDR3 is TGTGCCAGCTCTCCTTACGGCAGGACCTTGAACGAGCAGTACTTC.

This clonotype was counted between two and nine times. The CDR3 bases are TGTGCCAGTAGTAACAGCGGGAGTGCCTACAATGAGCAGTTCTTC. Amino acid sequence: CASSNSGSAYNEQFF. The chain carries TRBV19 and TRBJ2-1, with 8 bases that match TRBD2. J gave up 2 bases and V 4 bases, and 4 bases lay outside the gene matches. The CDR3 runs to 15 residues. The germline V gene encodes CDR1 LNHDA and CDR2 SQIVND (reference sequence). Full variable domain (outside the CDR3, taken from reference TRBV19 and TRBJ2-1): DGGITQSPKYLFRKEGQNVTLSCEQNLNHDAMYWYRQDPGQGLRLIYYSQIVNDFQKGDIAEGYSVSREKKESFPLTVTSAQKNPTAFYLCASSNSGSAYNEQFFGPGTRLTVL.

This clonotype has ten or more counts. The DNA for the CDR3 is TGCAGTGCTGGTGAGCGGGACAGGGGCCTCTATGAGCAGTTCTTC. Translation: CSAGERDRGLYEQFF. V gene TRBV20-1 combines with J gene TRBJ2-1; 10 bases are a match to TRBD1. Germline V gene data show CDR1 as DFQATT and CDR2 as SNEGSKA (reference sequence). V gave up 5 bases and J gave up 8 bases; unmatched junction bases: 12. The CDR3 has 15 residues.

This clonotype was counted ten times or more. The chain joins TRBV20-1 to TRBJ2-1; TRBD1 or TRBD2 may be the D gene (5 bases each). V lost 1 base and J 4 bases, leaving 17 bases between the germline ends. CDR1 and CDR2 (germline): DFQATT, SNEGSKA (reference sequence). The CDR3 is made up of 16 amino acids. This CDR3 reads CSARAIQGRGYNEQFF. CDR3 nucleotides: TGCAGTGCTAGAGCTATCCAGGGACGAGGGTACAATGAGCAGTTCTTC.

V gene TRBV7-9 combines with J gene TRBJ1-4; possibly TRBD1 for D (5 bases). CDR1 and CDR2 from the germline V gene are SEHNR and FQNEAQ (reference sequence). There are 14 residues in the CDR3. The ends were cut back, 7 bases at V and 7 bases at J, with 16 bases in the middle. This CDR3 is CASTLTESGEKLFF. In nucleotides, the CDR3 is TGTGCCAGCACCCTGACAGAATCAGGTGAAAAACTGTTTTTT.

The chain employs TRBV21-1 and TRBJ2-3; no check of the table's D call, TRBD1, against the DNA was made. TRBV21-1 is a recognized pseudogene. The CDR3 runs to 15 residues. CDR3 residues: CASTQGSGAEDTQYF. The CDR3 DNA sequence: TGTGCCAGCACCCAGGGGTCGGGGGCGGAAGATACGCAGTATTTT.

This clonotype was detected only a few times. This chain joins TRBV2 and TRBJ2-2, with TRBD1 matching 8 bases. J was trimmed by 5 bases and V by 4 bases; bases with no gene match: 3. Germline V gene lookup returns CDR1 SNHLY and CDR2 FYNNEI. This CDR3 region has 14 residues. The CDR3, as DNA: TGTGCCAGCAGTGCCGGACAGGGTACCGGGGAGCTGTTTTTT. Its protein product is CASSAGQGTGELFF.

This chain connects TRBV27 to TRBJ1-5; D uncertain. The CDR3 length is 15 residues. V lost 3 bases to trimming and J lost 0 bases, with 9 bases between them. Germline V gene lookup returns CDR1 MNHEY and CDR2 SMNVEV (reference sequence). As DNA, the CDR3 is TGTGCCAGCAGTTTGGGCAGCTATAGCAATCAGCCCCAGCATTTT. Protein: CASSLGSYSNQPQHF.

The CDR3 is CAVNRGSGNTIYF. CDR3 nucleotides: TGTGCCGTAAACAGGGGCTCTGGAAACACCATATATTTT. This chain links TRBV28 with TRBJ1-3; 7 bases are a match to TRBD1. Germline V gene lookup returns CDR1 MDHEN and CDR2 SYDVKM. This CDR3 comprises 13 residues. The V gene end was trimmed by 11 bases and the J gene end by 0 bases; junction bases not matched to a gene: 4.

The genes are TRBV7-9 and TRBJ2-7, with D uncertain. V dropped 4 bases and J dropped 0 bases, with 7 bases sitting between them. Germline lookup yields CDR1 SEHNR and CDR2 FQNEAQ (reference sequence). The CDR3 runs to 13 residues. The CDR3 nucleotides read TGTGCCAGCAGCTCATGGGCCTCCTACGAGCAGTACTTC. Protein sequence: CASSSWASYEQYF.

This clonotype was picked up many times. CDR3 DNA sequence: TGTGCCAGCAGCTTAGAGGGGAGTGAGCAGTTCTTC. Encoded protein: CASSLEGSEQFF. V usage is TRBV11-2 and J usage is TRBJ2-1, with D tentatively TRBD2 (5 bases). The CDR3 extends over 12 amino acids. The germline CDR1 and CDR2 sequences are SGHAT and FQNNGV. Trimming took 0 bases from V and 9 from J, leaving 6 bases between them.